This is a list of T cell receptor beta chains from one sample in a study of blood T cells in healthy people across ages. TCRdb reprocessed the 5' RACE reads with MiXCR, giving one entry per CDR3 protein. The sample shows about 800,000 distinct CDR3 sequences, just under 25% of them seen only once. These records were also assigned to another study, of T cells of mothers and their children.

The sequenced sample consisted of blood. These receptors were collected from a boy under 18 in good health. The CDR3 runs from the conserved cysteine through the conserved F or W. D genes are given only for firm matches. Only some rows state a clone size, as once, few, many or a class for expanded clones.

TRBJ1-4	NA	TRBV21-1	few	TGTGCCAGCAGCAAAGGGGAGCACGCAACTAATGAAAAACTGTTTTTT	CASSKGEHATNEKLFF
TRBJ1-4	NA	TRBV6-6	NA	TGTGCCAGCAGTTACAGGTCTGGAGAAAAACTGTTTTTT	CASSYRSGEKLFF
TRBJ2-2	NA	TRBV9	few	TGTGCCAGCAGCGTAGGCGTAGCGGCGAACACCGGGGAGCTGTTTTTT	CASSVGVAANTGELFF
TRBJ2-5	TRBD2	TRBV13	few	TGTGCCAGCAGCTCCGGACTAGCGGAGCTGCAAGAGACCCAGTACTTC	CASSSGLAELQETQYF
TRBJ2-1	TRBD1	TRBV19	few	TGTGCCAGTAGTATGGGACAGGGGGCGGGAAATGAGCAGTTCTTC	CASSMGQGAGNEQFF
TRBJ2-5	NA	TRBV2	few	TGTGCCAGCAGGGTAGGCAGAGAAGAGACCCAGTACTTC	CASRVGREETQYF
TRBJ1-1	NA	TRBV2	few	TGTGCCAGAATTGAAAGGGGGACGTTGAACACTGAAGCTTTCTTT	CARIERGTLNTEAFF
TRBJ2-4	NA	TRBV20-1	few	TGCAGTGCCGCAAGGACCTCTATGGCCAAAAACATTCAGTACTTC	CSAARTSMAKNIQYF
TRBJ1-1	NA	TRBV7-2	NA	TGTGCCAGCAGCTTAGATGGGGGGGAGACTGAAGCTTTCTTT	CASSLDGGETEAFF
TRBJ2-1	TRBD1	TRBV19	few	TGTGCCAGTAGGGAAGGGACAGGGGACTACAATGAGCAGTTCTTC	CASREGTGDYNEQFF
TRBJ1-4	NA	TRBV3-1	NA	TGTGCCAGCAGCCGGTGGGAGGCGAATGAAAAACTGTTTTTT	CASSRWEANEKLFF
TRBJ2-1	TRBD2	TRBV9	NA	TGTGCCAGCAGCGTAGGGTCTAGCGGAGTTCTGGGGTCCTACAATGAGCAGTTCTTC	CASSVGSSGVLGSYNEQFF
TRBJ1-4	NA	TRBV28	many	TGTGCCAGCAGTCCAAATGACAGAACCCAATACCTTAATGAAAAACTGTTTTTT	CASSPNDRTQYLNEKLFF
TRBJ1-2	NA	TRBV20-1	NA	TGCAGTGCTAGTAGAGAGGACTATGGCTACACCTTC	CSASREDYGYTF
TRBJ2-1	NA	TRBV20-1	NA	TGCAGTGCTAGAGATTACGTTACTACCCGAAGAGGGGAGCAGTTCTTC	CSARDYVTTRRGEQFF
TRBJ1-5	NA	TRBV28	NA	TGTGCCAGCAGTTTAAGACAGTACAGCAATCAGCCCCAGCATTTT	CASSLRQYSNQPQHF
TRBJ2-5	NA	TRBV2	NA	TGTGCCAGCAGTGATAAGGCAGAGATGTACCAAGAGACCCAGTACTTC	CASSDKAEMYQETQYF
TRBJ2-1	TRBD1	TRBV19	NA	TGTGCCAGTAGTACCACAGGGGGCCAGGAGCAGTTCTTC	CASSTTGGQEQFF